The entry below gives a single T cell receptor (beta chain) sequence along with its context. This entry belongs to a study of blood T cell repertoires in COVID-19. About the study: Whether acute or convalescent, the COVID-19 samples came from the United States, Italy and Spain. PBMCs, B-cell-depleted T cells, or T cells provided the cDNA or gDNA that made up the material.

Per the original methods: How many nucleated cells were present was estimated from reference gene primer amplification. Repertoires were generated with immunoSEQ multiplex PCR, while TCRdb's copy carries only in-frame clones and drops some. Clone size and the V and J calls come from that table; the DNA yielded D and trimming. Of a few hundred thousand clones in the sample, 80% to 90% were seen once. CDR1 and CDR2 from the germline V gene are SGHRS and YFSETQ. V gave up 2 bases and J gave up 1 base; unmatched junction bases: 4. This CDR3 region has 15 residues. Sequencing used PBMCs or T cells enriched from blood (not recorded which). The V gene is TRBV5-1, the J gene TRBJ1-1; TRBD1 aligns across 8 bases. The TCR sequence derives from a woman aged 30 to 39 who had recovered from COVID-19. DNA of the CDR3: TGCGCCAGCAGCTTTCGCGGACAGGGGAACACTGAAGCTTTCTTT. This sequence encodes CASSFRGQGNTEAFF.